One and the same sample provided the 28 T cell receptor beta chains below, sequenced in a study. Treg sorting used a CD4+CD25+CD127-/low gate. MiXCR, run by TCRdb on the 5' RACE reads, gives a single entry per CDR3 protein. The table has 40,000 to 55,000 distinct CDR3 sequences, about a fifth seen once. The sequenced sample consisted of Tregs sorted from a lymph node. All receptors come from a female donor with breast cancer.

This clonotype occurred many times. V usage is TRBV5-1 and J usage is TRBJ2-7; D may match TRBD1 or TRBD2 (5 bases each). The CDR3 runs to 16 residues. The germline V and J ends were trimmed by 2 bases and 8 bases, with 23 bases remaining between them. The germline V gene encodes CDR1 SGHRS and CDR2 YFSETQ. The CDR3: CASSFVTGRTSGKQYF. DNA for the CDR3: TGCGCCAGCAGCTTCGTGACGGGACGGACTTCGGGCAAGCAGTACTTC. The complete variable domain, with remaining parts taken from reference TRBV5-1 and TRBJ2-7, reads KAGVTQTPRYLIKTRGQQVTLSCSPISGHRSVSWYQQTPGQGLQFLFEYFSETQRNKGNFPGRFSGRQFSNSRSEMNVSTLELGDSALYLCASSFVTGRTSGKQYFGPGTRLTVT.

This clonotype has only a few counts. This may arise from a read error, as a much more abundant clone is one base away. This chain uses TRBV24-1 with TRBJ2-5; 11 bases agree with TRBD1. Germline CDR1 and CDR2: KGHDR and SFDVKD. The CDR3 runs to 16 residues. V shed 3 bases and J 5 bases; nucleotides not matched to a gene: 7. Here the CDR3 DNA reads TGTGCCACCAGTGATGGGACGGGACAGGGGGGGGAGACCCAGTACTTC. Encoded protein: CATSDGTGQGGETQYF.

The chain carries TRBV28 and TRBJ1-2; perhaps TRBD1 as D (5 bases). Trimming removed 6 bases at V and 3 bases at J, with 8 bases between. The CDR3 loop spans 12 amino acids. Germline V gene data show CDR1 as MDHEN and CDR2 as SYDVKM. CDR3 in DNA: TGTGCCAGCAGGTGGGACGACTATGGCTACACCTTC. The encoded protein is CASRWDDYGYTF.

A remark on this clonotype: This could be a read error, since a much larger clone is one nucleotide away. The chain employs TRBV27 and TRBJ2-1; 9 positions agree with TRBD1. The CDR3 is 14 amino acids. CDR1 and CDR2 (germline): MNHEY, SMNVEV (reference sequence). J lost 8 bases, V lost 10 bases, and 12 bases had no gene match. CDR3 protein: CANRKGQGEHEQFF. The CDR3 DNA is TGTGCCAACAGGAAGGGACAGGGAGAACATGAGCAGTTCTTC.

This chain links TRBV27 with TRBJ2-7, with 7 nucleotides matching TRBD2. Looked up from germline, CDR1 is MNHEY and CDR2 is SMNVEV (reference sequence). There are 16 residues in the CDR3. After removal of 6 bases from V and 4 bases from J, the junction contained 15 bases not matched to a gene. Here the CDR3 reads CASSRRAGGSDYEQYF. In DNA, the CDR3 is TGTGCCAGCAGCCGGAGAGCCGGCGGGAGCGATTACGAGCAGTACTTC.

This clonotype appeared a few times. The chain joins TRBV7-9 to TRBJ1-1; no clear D. Germline V gene data show CDR1 as SEHNR and CDR2 as FQNEAQ (reference sequence). The CDR3 is 13 residues long. Trimming took off 2 bases at V and 0 bases at J, with 4 bases between the two ends. For the CDR3, the DNA is TGTGCCAGCAGCTTACAGGTGAACACTGAAGCTTTCTTT. Its protein is CASSLQVNTEAFF.

The chain has TRBV29-1 and TRBJ2-7; D perhaps matches TRBD2 (5 bases). The CDR3 contains 12 residues. Trimming took 4 bases from V and 3 from J, leaving 10 bases between them. The germline V gene encodes CDR1 SQVTM and CDR2 ANQGSEA. DNA of the CDR3: TGCAGCGTTGTGGACGGGGACTACGAGCAGTACTTC. Its protein product is CSVVDGDYEQYF.

DNA for the CDR3: TGCAGTCTAGCGGGGGGGTATTTGTCGGATACGCAGTATTTT. Its protein product is CSLAGGYLSDTQYF. V and J are TRBV20-1 and TRBJ2-3; 12 nucleotides match TRBD2. Unmatched junction bases numbered 9, after V lost 8 bases and J lost 6 bases. The CDR3 loop spans 14 amino acids. Germline V gene lookup returns CDR1 DFQATT and CDR2 SNEGSKA (reference sequence).

This clonotype has ten or more counts. This chain uses TRBV3-1 with TRBJ2-7, with D possibly being TRBD1 (5 bases). This CDR3 is 14 amino acids long. V was cut by 1 base and J by 3 bases, with 10 bases left in between. CDR1 LGHDT and CDR2 YNNKEL come from the germline V gene (reference sequence). The DNA of the CDR3 is TGTGCCAGCAGCCAAGTTGCAGGGATCTACGAGCAGTACTTC. The encoded protein is CASSQVAGIYEQYF.

The rearrangement uses TRBV3-1 and TRBJ2-7; D might be TRBD2 (5 bases). The CDR3 is made up of 15 amino acids. The V gene's germline CDR1 is LGHDT and CDR2 YNNKEL (reference sequence). With 2 bases removed from V and 0 bases from J, the gap between germline ends came to 11 bases. CDR3 sequence reads: CASSQIPGSSYEQYF. DNA of the CDR3: TGTGCCAGCAGCCAAATCCCGGGATCCTCCTACGAGCAGTACTTC.

This clonotype was seen many times. The genes are TRBV20-1 and TRBJ2-1; TRBD2 matches 9 bases. The junction had 2 bases not matched to a gene; V was cut back by 5 bases and J by 0 bases. CDR3 length equals 14 residues. Germline V gene sequence: CDR1 DFQATT, CDR2 SNEGSKA (reference sequence). The CDR3 coding sequence is TGCAGTGCTTTAGCGGGAGACTCCTACAATGAGCAGTTCTTC. This translates into CSALAGDSYNEQFF.

This clonotype was counted many times. This chain connects TRBV7-3 to TRBJ1-1, with a possible D match to TRBD1 (5 bases). Between the trimmed V and J ends, which lost 4 bases and 7 bases, there was a span of 10 bases. This CDR3 is 12 amino acids long. From germline, CDR1 is SGHTA and CDR2 FQGTGA. CDR3 residues: CASSSGGGEAFF. The CDR3 nucleotides are TGTGCCAGCAGCTCGGGGGGGGGTGAAGCTTTCTTT. Together with reference TRBV7-3 and TRBJ1-1, the CDR3 gives the full variable domain: GAGVSQTPSNKVTEKGKYVELRCDPISGHTALYWYRQSLGQGPEFLIYFQGTGAADDSGLPNDRFFAVRPEGSVSTLKIQRTERGDSAVYLCASSSGGGEAFFGQGTRLTVV.

This clonotype is categorized as medium-sized (0.01 to 0.1%). This is likely a read error, given that the CDR3 carries no conserved phenylalanine or tryptophan at its end. The DNA is left out, because the CDR3 cannot be placed on it with certainty; the CDR3 is given as TCRdb lists it. This CDR3 is CASSLRKDTS. The rearrangement uses TRBV5-1 and TRBJ1-2; the DNA was not used to check the table's D call, TRBD1. The CDR3 region is 10 residues in length, termini included. Per the germline V gene, CDR1 is SGHRS and CDR2 is YFSETQ.

This clonotype was observed a handful of times. This chain links TRBV27 with TRBJ2-7; possible D gene TRBD2, 6 bases. The germline gives CDR1 MNHEY, CDR2 SMNVEV (reference sequence). There are 16 residues in the CDR3. Between the trimmed V and J ends, which lost 6 bases and 4 bases, there was a span of 22 bases. The CDR3: CASRPPRRDETYEQYF. CDR3 nucleotides: TGTGCCAGCAGACCGCCCAGGAGGGACGAAACTTACGAGCAGTACTTC.

The chain recombines TRBV4-2 with TRBJ2-7; 9 bases are a match to TRBD2. The CDR3 consists of 14 residues. Unmatched junction bases numbered 2, after V lost 3 bases and J lost 2 bases. Germline V CDR1 and CDR2: LGHNA, YNFKEQ. DNA for the CDR3: TGTGCCAGCAGCCAGCTAGCGGGAACCTACGAGCAGTACTTC. Amino acid sequence: CASSQLAGTYEQYF.

To note about this clonotype: A much larger clone differs from this one at a single base, so this may be a read error. Likely a read error: the CDR3 ends without its conserved phenylalanine or tryptophan. The rearrangement uses TRBV9 and TRBJ1-1; D is perhaps TRBD1 (5 bases). The germline V gene encodes CDR1 SGDLS and CDR2 YYNGEE. The ends were cut back, 7 bases at V and 0 bases at J, with 19 bases in the middle. This CDR3 is 16 amino acids long. The CDR3 DNA is TGTGCCAGCGGGACGGACGGGGACTCCATGAACACTGAAGCTTTCCTT. Protein sequence: CASGTDGDSMNTEAFL.

Turning to this clonotype: With a much larger clone just one base away, this may be a read error. This sequence joins TRBV5-5 and TRBJ2-5; the D call may be TRBD1 or TRBD2 (5 bases each). Germline V CDR1 and CDR2: SGHKS, YYEKEE (reference sequence). The CDR3 has 15 residues. CDR3 nucleotides: TGTGCCGGCAGCGCACTTCCGGGACCCGATGAGACCCAGTACTTC. As protein: CAGSALPGPDETQYF. The full variable domain, with the rest looked up from reference TRBV5-5 and TRBJ2-5, is DAGVTQSPTHLIKTRGQQVTLRCSPISGHKSVSWYQQVLGQGPQFIFQYYEKEERGRGNFPDRFSARQFPNYSSELNVNALLLGDSALYLCAGSALPGPDETQYFGPGTRLLVL.

The rearrangement uses TRBV30 and TRBJ2-2, with TRBD1 matching over 11 bases. From germline, CDR1 is GTSNPN and CDR2 SVGIG (reference sequence). The CDR3 loop spans 15 amino acids. V lost 2 bases and J lost 7; bases outside the gene matches: 6. For the CDR3, the DNA is TGTGCCTGGAGTTCCGGGACAGGGGGGATCGGGGAGCTGTTTTTT. Translating it yields CAWSSGTGGIGELFF.

Worth noting for this clonotype: A much larger clone is a single base away; this may be a read error. This chain uses TRBV4-2 with TRBJ1-1; D call uncertain. The CDR3 covers 14 residues. Germline values: CDR1 LGHNA, CDR2 YNFKEQ. For the CDR3, the DNA is TGTGCCGGCAGCCAAGATGAGGAGAACACTGAAGCTTTCTTT. Translated: CAGSQDEENTEAFF.

Ten or more counts support this clonotype. The chain couples TRBV6-1 to TRBJ2-1; D is unresolved. The CDR3 length is 11 residues. The germline V and J ends were trimmed by 7 bases and 3 bases, with 4 bases remaining between them. Germline V gives CDR1 MNHNS, CDR2 SASEGT. This CDR3 is CASTLYNEQFF. CDR3 DNA sequence: TGTGCCAGCACACTCTACAATGAGCAGTTCTTC.

This clonotype was seen a handful of times. The chain recombines TRBV20-1 with TRBJ1-1; D call uncertain. The CDR3 has 13 residues. Trimming removed 5 bases from V and 1 base from J, with 11 bases in between. Germline V gene lookup returns CDR1 DFQATT and CDR2 SNEGSKA (reference sequence). CDR3 nucleotide sequence: TGCAGTGCTCCACTAAACCAGAACACTGAAGCTTTCTTT. Protein product: CSAPLNQNTEAFF.

This clonotype appeared a few times. The chain employs TRBV6-1 and TRBJ2-1; 9 positions agree with TRBD2. The V gene end was trimmed by 8 bases and the J gene end by 6 bases; junction bases not matched to a gene: 8. The length of the CDR3 is 14 residues. Germline values: CDR1 MNHNS, CDR2 SASEGT. CDR3 region: CASGIAGEFNEQFF. The CDR3, as DNA: TGTGCCAGCGGGATAGCGGGAGAGTTCAATGAGCAGTTCTTC.

Note on this clonotype: With a much larger clone just one base away, this may be a read error. The V and J genes are TRBV7-3 and TRBJ2-3, with 7 bases matching TRBD2. Germline values: CDR1 SGHTA, CDR2 FQGTGA. CDR3 length equals 15 residues. The CDR3 loop is CASSLWGGGTETQYF. CDR3 nucleotide sequence: TGTGCCAGCAGCTTATGGGGCGGGGGAACAGAAACGCAGTATTTT.

This clonotype was counted at least ten times. This chain joins TRBV5-1 and TRBJ1-4; D is undetermined. Germline-derived CDR1 and CDR2 are SGHRS and YFSETQ. CDR3 length equals 12 residues. Trimming left V 0 bases short and J 12 bases short, with 9 bases between. The CDR3 DNA sequence: TGCGCCAGCAGCTTGGGGACCTCGGAACTGTTTTTT. Its protein is CASSLGTSELFF.

This clonotype was seen a few times. V gene TRBV4-1 combines with J gene TRBJ1-1, with D perhaps TRBD1 (5 bases). Germline CDR1 MGHRA, CDR2 YSYEKL. Deletions cut 1 base from V and 0 bases from J, with 12 bases between. CDR3 size: 16 residues. The DNA of the CDR3 is TGCGCCAGCAGCCAAGCCTTTAGGACATTGAACACTGAAGCTTTCTTT. The encoded protein is CASSQAFRTLNTEAFF.

This clonotype was recorded a few times. J is TRBJ2-2 and V is TRBV27; D is unclear. The V end was cut by 3 bases, the J end by 0 bases, with 5 bases between. The CDR3 runs to 14 residues. Germline V gene sequence: CDR1 MNHEY, CDR2 SMNVEV (reference sequence). The CDR3 nucleotides are TGTGCCAGCAGTTTCTCTACGAACACCGGGGAGCTGTTTTTT. It is translated as CASSFSTNTGELFF.

This clonotype was observed at least ten times. The chain has TRBV15 and TRBJ2-3; the D is unclear. V was cut by 1 base and J by 2 bases, with 4 bases left in between. This CDR3 is built from 13 residues. The germline V gene encodes CDR1 LNHNV and CDR2 YYDKDF (reference sequence). The CDR3 nucleotides read TGTGCCACCAGCAGAGGTAACACAGATACGCAGTATTTT. The encoded protein is CATSRGNTDTQYF. The whole variable domain, remainder taken from reference TRBV15 and TRBJ2-3, is DAMVIQNPRYQVTQFGKPVTLSCSQTLNHNVMYWYQQKSSQAPKLLFHYYDKDFNNEADTPDNFQSRRPNTSFCFLDIRSPGLGDTAMYLCATSRGNTDTQYFGPGTRLTVL.

This clonotype was observed many times. This chain connects TRBV7-2 to TRBJ1-1; D is ambiguous. Trimming pared 7 bases from V and 0 bases from J, leaving 12 bases between. The CDR3 has 14 residues. Germline CDR1 reads SGHTA; CDR2 reads FQGNSA. This chain's CDR3 is CASTLTIMNTEAFF. Here the CDR3 DNA reads TGTGCCAGCACCCTTACGATAATGAACACTGAAGCTTTCTTT. The complete variable domain, with remaining parts taken from reference TRBV7-2 and TRBJ1-1, reads GAGVSQSPSNKVTEKGKDVELRCDPISGHTALYWYRQSLGQGLEFLIYFQGNSAPDKSGLPSDRFSAERTGGSVSTLTIQRTQQEDSAVYLCASTLTIMNTEAFFGQGTRLTVV.